This T cell receptor (beta chain) is from a study of identical twins. This clonotype has just a few counts. Trimming removed 5 bases at V and 1 base at J, with 8 bases between. This CDR3 region has 12 residues. Germline CDR1 reads DFQATT; CDR2 reads SNEGSKA (reference sequence). TCRdb itself ran the 5' RACE reads through MiXCR, one entry per CDR3 protein. The sample includes roughly 250,000 distinct CDR3 sequences, about 14% of them seen just once. The sample comprised memory (CD45RO+) T cells sorted from blood. The chain combines TRBV20-1 with TRBJ1-1; possible D gene TRBD1, 5 bases. The TCR originated in a woman between 18 and 29 years old in good health. This chain's CDR3 is CSADRGNTEAFF. Here the CDR3 DNA reads TGCAGTGCTGATAGGGGGAACACTGAAGCTTTCTTT.